This T cell receptor (beta chain) was identified during a study of cytomegalovirus exposure and HLA in healthy donors. Findings and limits, study-wide: As a later analysis showed, several of the most significant clusters appeared to be linked to common viral pathogens.

As for this clone: The target antigen is unknown.

The CDR3 runs 15 residues. Germline V gives CDR1 SGHNT, CDR2 YYREEE (reference sequence). V lost 0 bases and J 1 base, leaving 10 bases between the germline ends. This PCR relied on a set of 60 Vbeta primers and 13 Jbeta primers. In the original workflow: In a later analysis, the count reached roughly 80 million unique TCR beta chains, with about 10 million shared. Method: immunoSEQ multiplex PCR; TCRdb's copy keeps in-frame clones and lacks some. The DNA gave D and trimming, while V, J and clone size come from that table. The profile covers over 120,000 clones, with around 82% appearing a single time and less than 3% taken by the ten largest.

J is TRBJ1-1 and V is TRBV5-4, with D possibly TRBD1 on 6 matching bases. This TCR came from a man in his forties or fifties in good health and CMV-seronegative. Sequenced: PBMCs. The CDR3 is CASSLGTAGNTEAFF. As DNA, the CDR3 is TGTGCCAGCAGCTTGGGGACAGCCGGGAACACTGAAGCTTTCTTT.